The rows below give T cell receptor beta chains drawn from one sample of a study of cytomegalovirus exposure and HLA in healthy donors. TCRdb's table, derived via immunoSEQ multiplex PCR, lists solely in-frame clones and lacks some. Altogether tens of thousands of clones are present, 80% being singletons, with the ten largest covering approximately 5.6%. Sequenced sample: PBMCs. The receptor source for this set is a male donor in good health and CMV-seronegative. Both conserved end residues are part of each CDR3. Fields, in order: D gene, J gene, clone size, V gene, CDR3 DNA, CDR3 protein. D genes are given only for firm matches. Clone size is shown for a subset of rows, as once, few, many or a class of expanded clone.

D gene: TRBD1
J gene: TRBJ2-7
clone size: .
V gene: TRBV28
CDR3 DNA: TGTGCCAGCAGATCGGGACAGGGGATATACGAGCAGTACTTC
CDR3 protein: CASRSGQGIYEQYF

D gene: .
J gene: TRBJ1-3
clone size: .
V gene: TRBV6-1
CDR3 DNA: TGTGCCAGCAGTGACGGACAATCGAGCTCTGGAAACACCATATATTTT
CDR3 protein: CASSDGQSSSGNTIYF

D gene: TRBD1
J gene: TRBJ2-7
clone size: .
V gene: TRBV5-1
CDR3 DNA: TGCGCCAGCAGCTTGGGACAGGGTTATCGCTACGAGCAGTACTTC
CDR3 protein: CASSLGQGYRYEQYF

D gene: .
J gene: TRBJ1-1
clone size: .
V gene: TRBV6-5
CDR3 DNA: TGTGCCAGCAGACGGACATCGTCGGGCTCTGAAGCTTTCTTT
CDR3 protein: CASRRTSSGSEAFF

D gene: TRBD2
J gene: TRBJ2-1
clone size: .
V gene: TRBV30
CDR3 DNA: TGTGCCTGGAGCCCCACTAGCGGGGTCAATGAGCAGTTCTTC
CDR3 protein: CAWSPTSGVNEQFF

D gene: TRBD2
J gene: TRBJ2-7
clone size: .
V gene: TRBV29-1
CDR3 DNA: TGCAGCGTTGAACTAGCGGCTACCTACGAGCAGTACTTC
CDR3 protein: CSVELAATYEQYF

D gene: TRBD1
J gene: TRBJ2-3
clone size: .
V gene: TRBV4-2
CDR3 DNA: TGTGCCAGCAGCCCCCCGGCAGGACAGGGGGCAGATACGCAGTATTTT
CDR3 protein: CASSPPAGQGADTQYF

D gene: TRBD1
J gene: TRBJ1-2
clone size: .
V gene: TRBV28
CDR3 DNA: TGTGCCACCAGAAGACAGGGTATAACGAGCTATGGCTACACCTTC
CDR3 protein: CATRRQGITSYGYTF

D gene: TRBD1
J gene: TRBJ2-3
clone size: .
V gene: TRBV9
CDR3 DNA: TGTGCCAGCAGCAAAGGACAGGGATCAGATACGCAGTATTTT
CDR3 protein: CASSKGQGSDTQYF

D gene: .
J gene: TRBJ1-2
clone size: .
V gene: TRBV9
CDR3 DNA: TGTGCCAGCACGGGTTATGGCTACACCTTC
CDR3 protein: CASTGYGYTF

D gene: TRBD1
J gene: TRBJ1-2
clone size: .
V gene: TRBV10-3
CDR3 DNA: TGTGCCATCAGTGGGGAGTCCACCGGGACAGGGGGCCGTGGCTACACCTTC
CDR3 protein: CAISGESTGTGGRGYTF

D gene: .
J gene: TRBJ1-2
clone size: .
V gene: TRBV4-1
CDR3 DNA: TGCGCCAGCAGCCAAGTTGTCTCTACCCATGGCTACACCTTC
CDR3 protein: CASSQVVSTHGYTF

D gene: TRBD1
J gene: TRBJ2-2
clone size: .
V gene: TRBV2
CDR3 DNA: TGTGCCAGCAGTGCTGCCGAGACAGGGGGTTGGGGGGAGCTGTTTTTT
CDR3 protein: CASSAAETGGWGELFF

D gene: TRBD1
J gene: TRBJ1-4
clone size: once
V gene: TRBV30
CDR3 DNA: TGTGCCTGGGATAGGACAGGGACTAATGAAAAACTGTTTTTT
CDR3 protein: CAWDRTGTNEKLFF

D gene: .
J gene: TRBJ2-7
clone size: once
V gene: TRBV2
CDR3 DNA: TGTGCCAGCAGTGAAGCGCTTCGGGAGCAGTACTTC
CDR3 protein: CASSEALREQYF

D gene: .
J gene: TRBJ2-7
clone size: .
V gene: TRBV5-6
CDR3 DNA: TGTGCCAGCAGGTACAGGACGGCATACTACGAGCAGTACTTC
CDR3 protein: CASRYRTAYYEQYF

D gene: .
J gene: TRBJ2-1
clone size: .
V gene: TRBV6-5
CDR3 DNA: TGTGCCAGCAGGCTGTACAGGGCGTTGAATGAGCAGTTCTTC
CDR3 protein: CASRLYRALNEQFF

D gene: .
J gene: TRBJ1-2
clone size: .
V gene: TRBV6-5
CDR3 DNA: TGTGCCAGCAGTTACACCCAGGGTCCCGGCTACACCTTC
CDR3 protein: CASSYTQGPGYTF

D gene: .
J gene: TRBJ1-5
clone size: .
V gene: TRBV6-5
CDR3 DNA: TGTGCCAGCAGTTACTCCATGGCAGGGGACCAGCCCCAGCATTTT
CDR3 protein: CASSYSMAGDQPQHF

D gene: TRBD1
J gene: TRBJ1-2
clone size: .
V gene: TRBV9
CDR3 DNA: TGTGCCAGCAGCGTAACCGGGACAGGGGGCCATGGCTACACCTTC
CDR3 protein: CASSVTGTGGHGYTF

D gene: .
J gene: TRBJ1-5
clone size: .
V gene: TRBV30
CDR3 DNA: TGTGCCTGGAGTTCGGCCCCGGGAGCCAAACAGCCCCAGCATTTT
CDR3 protein: CAWSSAPGAKQPQHF

D gene: TRBD1
J gene: TRBJ1-1
clone size: .
V gene: TRBV10-3
CDR3 DNA: TGTGCCATCAGTGAGTCGGGGACAGGGGCCATGAACACTGAAGCTTTCTTT
CDR3 protein: CAISESGTGAMNTEAFF

D gene: TRBD1
J gene: TRBJ1-2
clone size: once
V gene: TRBV28
CDR3 DNA: TGTGCCAGCAGTTTAGGCAGGGGGCCTGGTGGCTACACCTTC
CDR3 protein: CASSLGRGPGGYTF

D gene: .
J gene: TRBJ1-2
clone size: .
V gene: TRBV29-1
CDR3 DNA: TGCAGCGTTGAAACCAGGGTAACAGGCTACACCTTC
CDR3 protein: CSVETRVTGYTF

D gene: .
J gene: TRBJ1-1
clone size: .
V gene: TRBV5-4
CDR3 DNA: TGTGCCAGCAGCTTAAGGCACAGCATGAACACTGAAGCTTTCTTT
CDR3 protein: CASSLRHSMNTEAFF

D gene: .
J gene: TRBJ2-2
clone size: .
V gene: TRBV30
CDR3 DNA: TGTGCCTGGGGAGGACAGCGGTATCTCGGGGAGCTGTTTTTT
CDR3 protein: CAWGGQRYLGELFF

D gene: .
J gene: TRBJ1-2
clone size: .
V gene: TRBV15
CDR3 DNA: TGTGCCACCAGCAGAGGGGGCAGGGGTGGCTACACCTTC
CDR3 protein: CATSRGGRGGYTF

D gene: TRBD1
J gene: TRBJ1-1
clone size: once
V gene: TRBV9
CDR3 DNA: TGTGCCAGCAGCGCGCGAACAGGGGGCGAAGCTTTCTTT
CDR3 protein: CASSARTGGEAFF

D gene: .
J gene: TRBJ1-5
clone size: .
V gene: TRBV7-8
CDR3 DNA: TGTGCCAGCAGCTTAGATGCGGGGAATAGCAATCAGCCCCAGCATTTT
CDR3 protein: CASSLDAGNSNQPQHF

D gene: .
J gene: TRBJ1-2
clone size: .
V gene: TRBV12-5
CDR3 DNA: TGTGCTAGTGGTTTGACAGCTAACTATGGCTACACCTTC
CDR3 protein: CASGLTANYGYTF

D gene: TRBD1
J gene: TRBJ1-1
clone size: .
V gene: TRBV11-2
CDR3 DNA: TGTGCCAGCAGCTTATTTAGGCCAGGGGGCGCGAAAGCTTTCTTT
CDR3 protein: CASSLFRPGGAKAFF

D gene: TRBD1
J gene: TRBJ2-3
clone size: .
V gene: TRBV2
CDR3 DNA: TGTGCCAGCGACAGGGTTAGCGCAGATACGCAGTATTTT
CDR3 protein: CASDRVSADTQYF

D gene: TRBD1
J gene: TRBJ1-2
clone size: .
V gene: TRBV5-4
CDR3 DNA: TGTGCCAGCAGCGTCCAGGGGGAGGATGGCTACACCTTC
CDR3 protein: CASSVQGEDGYTF

D gene: .
J gene: TRBJ2-1
clone size: once
V gene: TRBV5-1
CDR3 DNA: TGCGCCAGCAGCTTGGGTCCCGACAGCCTCTACAATGAGCAGTTCTTC
CDR3 protein: CASSLGPDSLYNEQFF

D gene: .
J gene: TRBJ1-4
clone size: few
V gene: TRBV6-5
CDR3 DNA: TGTGCCAGCAGCCGAACTATCCTTAATGAAAAACTGTTTTTT
CDR3 protein: CASSRTILNEKLFF

D gene: .
J gene: TRBJ2-1
clone size: .
V gene: TRBV13
CDR3 DNA: TGTGCCAGCAGTCTAGGGGGGGCACAGGAGAGGGCCTACAATGAGCAGTTCTTC
CDR3 protein: CASSLGGAQERAYNEQFF

D gene: TRBD1
J gene: TRBJ1-2
clone size: .
V gene: TRBV6-1
CDR3 DNA: TGTGCCAGCAGCCTAGGGGGCAGGAGCTATGGCTACACCTTC
CDR3 protein: CASSLGGRSYGYTF

D gene: .
J gene: TRBJ2-3
clone size: .
V gene: TRBV11-2
CDR3 DNA: TGTGCCAGCAGCTTAGCGGGCACAGATACGCAGTATTTT
CDR3 protein: CASSLAGTDTQYF

D gene: TRBD2
J gene: TRBJ2-3
clone size: .
V gene: TRBV7-2
CDR3 DNA: TGTGCCAGCAGCTTATTCGATAGCGGGGGGGCTACAGATACGCAGTATTTT
CDR3 protein: CASSLFDSGGATDTQYF

D gene: TRBD1
J gene: TRBJ2-3
clone size: .
V gene: TRBV13
CDR3 DNA: TGTGCCAGCAGCTTGCGACGTCGGACAGGGGGCTACGTGGATACGCAGTATTTT
CDR3 protein: CASSLRRRTGGYVDTQYF

D gene: .
J gene: TRBJ1-5
clone size: .
V gene: TRBV5-6
CDR3 DNA: TGTGCCAGCAGCTTAAGCCGCAATCAGCCCCAGCATTTT
CDR3 protein: CASSLSRNQPQHF

D gene: TRBD1
J gene: TRBJ2-2
clone size: .
V gene: TRBV30
CDR3 DNA: TGTGGGACGGATATGGGACAGGGAGCTTCGGTGGGGACCGGGGAGCTGTTTTTT
CDR3 protein: CGTDMGQGASVGTGELFF

D gene: TRBD1
J gene: TRBJ1-5
clone size: .
V gene: TRBV4-1
CDR3 DNA: TGCGCCAGCAGCCAGAGGGGGCCTGGCAATCAGCCCCAGCATTTT
CDR3 protein: CASSQRGPGNQPQHF

D gene: .
J gene: TRBJ1-2
clone size: .
V gene: TRBV5-4
CDR3 DNA: TGTGCCAGCAGCTTGGTGACAACTAACTATGGCTACACCTTC
CDR3 protein: CASSLVTTNYGYTF

D gene: .
J gene: TRBJ1-4
clone size: .
V gene: TRBV6-1
CDR3 DNA: TGTGCCAGCAGTAGACTGGGGAAGGGGCTGTTTTTT
CDR3 protein: CASSRLGKGLFF

D gene: .
J gene: TRBJ1-5
clone size: .
V gene: TRBV2
CDR3 DNA: TGTGCCAGCAGTGTCGCGGGGGGGGATCAGCCCCAGCATTTT
CDR3 protein: CASSVAGGDQPQHF

D gene: .
J gene: TRBJ1-1
clone size: .
V gene: TRBV5-4
CDR3 DNA: TGTGCCAGCAGCTCGACTCGGGGCACTGAAGCTTTCTTT
CDR3 protein: CASSSTRGTEAFF

D gene: .
J gene: TRBJ1-4
clone size: .
V gene: TRBV25-1
CDR3 DNA: TGTGCCAGCAGTGAATCTGCAGGGGCTACTAATGAAAAACTGTTTTTT
CDR3 protein: CASSESAGATNEKLFF

D gene: .
J gene: TRBJ1-5
clone size: .
V gene: TRBV7-6
CDR3 DNA: TGTGCCAGCAGCTTAGGCAGGAATCAGCCCCAGCATTTT
CDR3 protein: CASSLGRNQPQHF

D gene: .
J gene: TRBJ1-1
clone size: .
V gene: TRBV14
CDR3 DNA: TGTGCCAGCAGCCCTAATATGAACACTGAAGCTTTCTTT
CDR3 protein: CASSPNMNTEAFF

D gene: TRBD2
J gene: TRBJ2-7
clone size: .
V gene: TRBV28
CDR3 DNA: TGTGCCAGCAGTTCCGGGACTAGCGACTACGAGCAGTACTTC
CDR3 protein: CASSSGTSDYEQYF

D gene: .
J gene: TRBJ1-5
clone size: .
V gene: TRBV15
CDR3 DNA: TGTGCCACCAATGTGGAAGGAGACCAGCCCCAGCATTTT
CDR3 protein: CATNVEGDQPQHF

D gene: TRBD1
J gene: TRBJ1-1
clone size: .
V gene: TRBV29-1
CDR3 DNA: TGCAGCGTTTTGGACAGGGCAGTTTTCACTGAAGCTTTCTTT
CDR3 protein: CSVLDRAVFTEAFF

D gene: TRBD1
J gene: TRBJ2-1
clone size: .
V gene: TRBV7-9
CDR3 DNA: TGTGCCAGCAGCCCATGGACAGGGGGGAATGAGCAGTTCTTC
CDR3 protein: CASSPWTGGNEQFF

D gene: .
J gene: TRBJ1-1
clone size: .
V gene: TRBV30
CDR3 DNA: TGTGCCTGGAAGGGGGAGGGAACTGAAGCTTTCTTT
CDR3 protein: CAWKGEGTEAFF

D gene: .
J gene: TRBJ1-6
clone size: .
V gene: TRBV4-1
CDR3 DNA: TGCGCCAGCAGCCAAAATCCGCCCGGGGGGTGGAATTCACCCCTCCACTTT
CDR3 protein: CASSQNPPGGWNSPLHF

D gene: TRBD2
J gene: TRBJ2-7
clone size: .
V gene: TRBV2
CDR3 DNA: TGTGCCAGCCGTGGACTAGACGAGAGCGAGCAGTACTTC
CDR3 protein: CASRGLDESEQYF